This T cell receptor beta chain came from a study of blood T cell repertoires in COVID-19. Study-wide context: Acute and convalescent COVID-19 samples came from the United States, Italy and Spain.

This clone has more than one count but fewer than ten. Germline CDR1 reads SGHTS; CDR2 reads YDEGEE. The CDR3 consists of 14 residues. The V and J ends lost 3 bases and 2 bases respectively, with 10 bases between them. TCRdb keeps only in-frame clones here, not all; method: immunoSEQ multiplex PCR. The repertoire includes just over 90,000 clones, 65% to 90% of them detected once, and 18% sits in the top ten. The sequenced sample was peripheral blood. The rearrangement links TRBV5-8 to TRBJ2-3, with D maybe TRBD2 (6 bases). The TCR originated in a woman at least 80 years old with acute or convalescent COVID-19. DNA of the CDR3: TGTGCCAGCAGCTCTTGGGACTCCACAGATACGCAGTATTTT. Its protein product is CASSSWDSTDTQYF.